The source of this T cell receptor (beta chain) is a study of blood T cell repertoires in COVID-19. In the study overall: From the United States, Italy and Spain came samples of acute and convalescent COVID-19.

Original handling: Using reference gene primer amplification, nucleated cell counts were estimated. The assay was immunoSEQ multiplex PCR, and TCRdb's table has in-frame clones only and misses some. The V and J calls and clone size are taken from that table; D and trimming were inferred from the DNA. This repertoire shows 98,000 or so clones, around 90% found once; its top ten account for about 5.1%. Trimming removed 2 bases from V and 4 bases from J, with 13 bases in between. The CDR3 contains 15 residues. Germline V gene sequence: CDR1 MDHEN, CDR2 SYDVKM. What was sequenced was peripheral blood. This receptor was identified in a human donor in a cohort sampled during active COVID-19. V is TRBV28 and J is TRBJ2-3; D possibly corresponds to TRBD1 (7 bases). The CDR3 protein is CASSLGGGLADTQYF. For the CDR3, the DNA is TGTGCCAGCAGTTTAGGAGGGGGCCTGGCAGATACGCAGTATTTT.